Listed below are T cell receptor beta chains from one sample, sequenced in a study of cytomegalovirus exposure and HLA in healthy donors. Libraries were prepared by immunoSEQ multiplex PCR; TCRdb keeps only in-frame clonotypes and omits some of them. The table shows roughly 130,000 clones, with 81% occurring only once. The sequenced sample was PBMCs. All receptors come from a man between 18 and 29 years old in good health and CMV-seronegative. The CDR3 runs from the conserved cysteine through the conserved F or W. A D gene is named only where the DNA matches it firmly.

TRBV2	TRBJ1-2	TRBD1	CASSVSDRGYYGYTF	TGTGCCAGCAGTGTGAGTGACAGGGGTTACTATGGCTACACCTTC
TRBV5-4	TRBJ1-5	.	CASTVDSNQPQHF	TGTGCCAGCACCGTGGACAGTAATCAGCCCCAGCATTTT
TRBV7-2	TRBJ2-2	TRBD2	CASSPNPGTSGAGELFF	TGTGCCAGCAGCCCCAACCCCGGGACTAGTGGGGCCGGGGAGCTGTTTTTT
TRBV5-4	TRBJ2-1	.	CASSLPLAEQFF	TGTGCCAGCAGCTTGCCGTTGGCTGAGCAGTTCTTC
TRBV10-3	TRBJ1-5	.	CAIGREIEQPQHF	TGTGCCATCGGGAGAGAGATCGAACAGCCCCAGCATTTT
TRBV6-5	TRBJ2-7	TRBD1	CASSYRDRLNSYEQYF	TGTGCCAGCAGTTACCGGGACAGGCTAAACTCCTACGAGCAGTACTTC
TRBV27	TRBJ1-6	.	CASSVDSDSPLHF	TGTGCCAGCAGTGTGGACAGCGATTCACCCCTCCACTTT
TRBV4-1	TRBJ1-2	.	CASSQETNAGGYTF	TGCGCCAGCAGCCAAGAGACCAATGCGGGTGGCTACACCTTC
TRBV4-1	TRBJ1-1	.	CASSRTQNTEAFF	TGCGCCAGCAGCCGGACACAGAACACTGAAGCTTTCTTT
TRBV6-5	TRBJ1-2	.	CASSYSRSKNYGYTF	TGTGCCAGCAGTTACTCCCGGTCAAAGAACTATGGCTACACCTTC
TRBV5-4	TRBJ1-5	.	CASSSSPRGNVIEPQHF	TGTGCCAGCAGCTCGTCCCCTCGGGGAAACGTAATAGAGCCCCAGCATTTT
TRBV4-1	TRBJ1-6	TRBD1	CASTGLTGTGASPLHF	TGCGCCAGCACCGGACTAACCGGGACAGGGGCTTCACCCCTCCACTTT
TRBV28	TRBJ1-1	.	CASSRASLKHEAFF	TGTGCCAGCAGCCGGGCTAGCCTAAAGCATGAAGCTTTCTTT
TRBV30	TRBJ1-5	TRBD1	CAWRDRGTNQPQHF	TGTGCCTGGCGGGACAGGGGAACCAATCAGCCCCAGCATTTT
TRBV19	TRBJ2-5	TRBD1	CASSLTGTAQETQYF	TGTGCCAGTAGTTTAACCGGGACAGCTCAAGAGACCCAGTACTTC
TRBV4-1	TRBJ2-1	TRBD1	CASSYRDRGTNEQFF	TGCGCCAGCAGCTACCGGGACAGGGGTACGAATGAGCAGTTCTTC
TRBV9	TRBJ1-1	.	CASSPSPGGRLAGGEAFF	TGTGCCAGCAGCCCCAGCCCGGGGGGGCGTTTAGCGGGAGGTGAAGCTTTCTTT